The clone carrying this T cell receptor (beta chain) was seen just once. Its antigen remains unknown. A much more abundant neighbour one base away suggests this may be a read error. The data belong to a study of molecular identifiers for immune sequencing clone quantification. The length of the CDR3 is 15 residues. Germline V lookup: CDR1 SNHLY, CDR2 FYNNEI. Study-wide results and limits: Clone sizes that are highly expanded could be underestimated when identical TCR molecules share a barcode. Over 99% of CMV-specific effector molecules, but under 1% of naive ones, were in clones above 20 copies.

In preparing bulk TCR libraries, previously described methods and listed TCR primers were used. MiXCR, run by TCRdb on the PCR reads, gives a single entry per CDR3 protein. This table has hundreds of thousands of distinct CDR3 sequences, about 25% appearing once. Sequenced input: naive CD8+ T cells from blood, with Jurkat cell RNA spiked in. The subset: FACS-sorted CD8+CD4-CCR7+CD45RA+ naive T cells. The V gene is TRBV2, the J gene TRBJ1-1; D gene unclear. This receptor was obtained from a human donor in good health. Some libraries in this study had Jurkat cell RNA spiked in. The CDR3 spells CASSEFPGGGTEAYF. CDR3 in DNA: TGTGCCAGCAGTGAATTCCCGGGAGGAGGCACTGAAGCTTACTTT.